Listed below are T cell receptor beta chains from one sample, sequenced in a study of cytomegalovirus exposure and HLA in healthy donors. Profiled with immunoSEQ multiplex PCR; TCRdb holds only in-frame clones, not every one. The sample contains approximately 74,000 clones, roughly 63% of which appear only once. Sequencing was done on a sample of PBMCs. These receptor sequences come from a man between 25 and 39 years old in good health and CMV-seropositive. Both conserved end residues are part of each CDR3. Each record gives: D gene, clone size, J gene, V gene, CDR3 DNA, CDR3 protein. A D gene is named only where the DNA matches it firmly. Not all rows give a size; the values are once, few, many and, for expanded clones, a class.

D: -
size: few
J: TRBJ2-3
V: TRBV6-1
DNA: TGTGCCAGCAATGCCGGTCGGGGGAATACGCAGTATTTT
CDR3: CASNAGRGNTQYF

D: -
size: few
J: TRBJ2-3
V: TRBV4-1
DNA: TGCGCCAGCAGCCAAGATAGAAGCGGCACAGATACGCAGTATTTT
CDR3: CASSQDRSGTDTQYF

D: -
size: -
J: TRBJ2-5
V: TRBV7-2
DNA: TGTGCCAGCAGCTTAGGGGCTAGGGGTGAGACCCAGTACTTC
CDR3: CASSLGARGETQYF

D: -
size: -
J: TRBJ1-5
V: TRBV30
DNA: TGTGCCTGGTCCCTCCGACAGGCAGGCAATCAGCCCCAGCATTTT
CDR3: CAWSLRQAGNQPQHF

D: TRBD2
size: -
J: TRBJ2-3
V: TRBV19
DNA: TGTGCCAGTACCATATCCGGCAGGGGACTAGCGGCAGATACGCAGTATTTT
CDR3: CASTISGRGLAADTQYF

D: -
size: -
J: TRBJ1-1
V: TRBV19
DNA: TGTGCCAGTAGTCCATCACAGGGTTGGTCCACTGAAGCTTTCTTT
CDR3: CASSPSQGWSTEAFF

D: TRBD1
size: -
J: TRBJ2-2
V: TRBV7-9
DNA: TGTGCCAGCAGCCAAGGGACAGGGTTTTCGACCGGGGAGCTGTTTTTT
CDR3: CASSQGTGFSTGELFF

D: TRBD1
size: -
J: TRBJ2-6
V: TRBV4-3
DNA: TGCGCCAGCAGCCAAGATCTTAACAGGGGCTCTGGGGCCAACGTCCTGACTTTC
CDR3: CASSQDLNRGSGANVLTF

D: -
size: few
J: TRBJ2-7
V: TRBV23-1
DNA: TGCGCCAGCAGTCAACTCAGGGCTTACGAGCAGTACTTC
CDR3: CASSQLRAYEQYF

D: -
size: -
J: TRBJ1-5
V: TRBV7-2
DNA: TGTGCCAGCAGCTTAGCAGGGGGAAATCAGCCCCAGCATTTT
CDR3: CASSLAGGNQPQHF

D: -
size: few
J: TRBJ1-2
V: TRBV7-2
DNA: TGTGCCAGCAGCTTGGACAGACCAATTGTTAATAACTATGGCTACACCTTC
CDR3: CASSLDRPIVNNYGYTF

D: TRBD1
size: -
J: TRBJ2-6
V: TRBV27
DNA: TGTGCCAGCACCCCCTCCCAGGGGGCGCCCGGGGCCAACGTCCTGACTTTC
CDR3: CASTPSQGAPGANVLTF

D: TRBD1
size: few
J: TRBJ2-7
V: TRBV5-1
DNA: TGCGCCAGCAGCTCGGGACAGTCCACCTACGAGCAGTACTTC
CDR3: CASSSGQSTYEQYF

D: -
size: -
J: TRBJ1-1
V: TRBV6-5
DNA: TGTGCCAGCAGTTACTCCGGGCGGGGGAACACTGAAGCTTTCTTT
CDR3: CASSYSGRGNTEAFF

D: -
size: -
J: TRBJ1-1
V: TRBV28
DNA: TGTGCCAGCAGCCAGAGGTGGAGGGGAGGGAGGACTGAAGCTTTCTTT
CDR3: CASSQRWRGGRTEAFF

D: TRBD2
size: -
J: TRBJ2-7
V: TRBV2
DNA: TGTGCCACCCAGCGGGATAGCTCCTACGAGCAGTACTTC
CDR3: CATQRDSSYEQYF

D: -
size: -
J: TRBJ1-1
V: TRBV13
DNA: TGTGCCAGCAGCTTAGCTAGGAACACTGAAGCTTTCTTT
CDR3: CASSLARNTEAFF

D: -
size: -
J: TRBJ2-5
V: TRBV4-2
DNA: TGTGCCAGCAGCCAACGCTTTGGTGAGGAGACCCAGTACTTC
CDR3: CASSQRFGEETQYF

D: -
size: -
J: TRBJ1-2
V: TRBV10-3
DNA: TGTGCCATCAGTGAGGGACAATTCCGGGACTCCCGTGGCTATGGCTACACCTTC
CDR3: CAISEGQFRDSRGYGYTF

D: -
size: -
J: TRBJ2-3
V: TRBV5-4
DNA: TGTGCCAGCAGCTTGAGCCTCAAGGACAGCGATACGCAGTATTTT
CDR3: CASSLSLKDSDTQYF

D: -
size: few
J: TRBJ2-2
V: TRBV5-5
DNA: TGTGCCAGCAGCTTGGTTCCCGACACCGGGGAGCTGTTTTTT
CDR3: CASSLVPDTGELFF

D: -
size: -
J: TRBJ1-2
V: TRBV5-7
DNA: TGTGCCAGCAGCCCCGCTACCTCAGAGGACTATGGCTACACCTTC
CDR3: CASSPATSEDYGYTF

D: -
size: -
J: TRBJ2-1
V: TRBV28
DNA: TGTGCCAGCAGTTTACCGGGCGGGCGGGAGCAGTTCTTC
CDR3: CASSLPGGREQFF

D: TRBD1
size: few
J: TRBJ1-2
V: TRBV6-6
DNA: TGTGCCAGCAGATGGGACAGGGAGGAAGGCTACACCTTC
CDR3: CASRWDREEGYTF

D: -
size: -
J: TRBJ2-5
V: TRBV4-1
DNA: TGCGCCAGCAGCCAGAGGGGGGGAGAGACCCAGTACTTC
CDR3: CASSQRGGETQYF

D: -
size: -
J: TRBJ2-7
V: TRBV7-9
DNA: TGTGCCAGCAGCTTAAGTCCCGAGAGCTCCTACGAGCAGTACTTC
CDR3: CASSLSPESSYEQYF

D: -
size: few
J: TRBJ2-7
V: TRBV2
DNA: TGTGCCAGCAGTGAGGTCGGCTCCTACGAGCAGTACTTC
CDR3: CASSEVGSYEQYF

D: -
size: once
J: TRBJ1-2
V: TRBV5-1
DNA: TGCGCCAGCAGCCCCGAACAGGGTCCCTGGTCTGGCTACACCTTC
CDR3: CASSPEQGPWSGYTF

D: TRBD2
size: -
J: TRBJ2-5
V: TRBV18
DNA: TGTGCCAGCTCACCACAGAACCTAGCGGGCACCCAAGAGACCCAGTACTTC
CDR3: CASSPQNLAGTQETQYF

D: -
size: -
J: TRBJ1-1
V: TRBV4-1
DNA: TGCGCCAGCAGCCAACTAGGTAGGGGCAAAGATTCTGAAGCTTTCTTT
CDR3: CASSQLGRGKDSEAFF

D: TRBD2
size: -
J: TRBJ2-7
V: TRBV5-5
DNA: TGTGCCAGCAGCTCTAGCGGGGGTTGGTCCTACGAGCAGTACTTC
CDR3: CASSSSGGWSYEQYF

D: TRBD2
size: -
J: TRBJ2-7
V: TRBV18
DNA: TGTGCCAGCTCACCACAAGCTAGCGGGAATAATGGTGAGCAGTACTTC
CDR3: CASSPQASGNNGEQYF

D: -
size: -
J: TRBJ1-5
V: TRBV6-5
DNA: TGTGCCAGCAGTTTGGACAGCGATCAGCCCCAGCATTTT
CDR3: CASSLDSDQPQHF

D: -
size: -
J: TRBJ1-3
V: TRBV7-2
DNA: TGTGCCAGCAGCCCAACAGGGAGATCAGGAAACACCATATATTTT
CDR3: CASSPTGRSGNTIYF

D: -
size: few
J: TRBJ1-2
V: TRBV7-2
DNA: TGTGCCAGCAGCCCCGAGGGGGGAGGGTATGGCTACACCTTC
CDR3: CASSPEGGGYGYTF

D: -
size: few
J: TRBJ2-7
V: TRBV2
DNA: TGTGCCAGCAGTGCGAGCTACGAGCAGTACTTC
CDR3: CASSASYEQYF

D: TRBD1
size: -
J: TRBJ1-2
V: TRBV5-6
DNA: TGTGCCAGCAGCCTTCGGGACAGGGGATACTATGGCTACACCTTC
CDR3: CASSLRDRGYYGYTF

D: -
size: few
J: TRBJ2-5
V: TRBV11-3
DNA: TGTGCCAGCCGACCAGTAGGGGGTAGCGAAGAGACCCAGTACTTC
CDR3: CASRPVGGSEETQYF

D: -
size: few
J: TRBJ1-2
V: TRBV2
DNA: TGTGCCAGCTGTCAGACTATAGACTATGGCTACACCTTC
CDR3: CASCQTIDYGYTF

D: TRBD2
size: -
J: TRBJ2-3
V: TRBV5-1
DNA: TGCGCCAGCAGCTCGGGACTAGCGGGAGGGGCTGGCACAGATACGCAGTATTTT
CDR3: CASSSGLAGGAGTDTQYF

D: -
size: -
J: TRBJ2-7
V: TRBV14
DNA: TGTGCCAGCAGCCAAGGTGGTCTGTATTTCGAGTACGAGCAGTACTTC
CDR3: CASSQGGLYFEYEQYF

D: TRBD1
size: -
J: TRBJ1-3
V: TRBV19
DNA: TGTGCCAGTAGTATGGACAGGAGCTCTGGAAACACCATATATTTT
CDR3: CASSMDRSSGNTIYF